This TCR beta chain was identified in a study of T cells after yellow fever vaccination. At the level of the study: Low-cell-number fractions were prepared with SMART-Seq v4 Ultra Low Input. Whole-study findings and limits: Weaker in magnitude, the secondary response showed a faster peak on day 5 versus 15. A limited proportion of clonotypes was detected within both the CD4 and CD8 compartments. Primary-vaccination clones mostly resurfaced post-booster (nearly 97% CD4, roughly 90% CD8).

This clonotype was counted ten times or more. The V end lost 0 bases, the J end lost 0 bases, and 21 bases lay between the germline ends. The length of the CDR3 is 19 residues. Germline CDR1 is SGHRS and CDR2 is YFSETQ. Via MiXCR, TCRdb re-called the 5' RACE reads, giving one row per CDR3 protein. The table shows roughly 48,000 distinct CDR3 sequences, with about 6.3% occurring only once. The chain employs TRBV5-1 and TRBJ1-2; maybe TRBD1 (5 bases). Specimen: CD8+ T cells not binding an NS4B(214-222) dextramer, sorted from PBMCs, collected roughly 45 days after the first yellow fever vaccination. The origin of this receptor is a man between 18 and 35 years old who received the YFV17D yellow fever vaccine. In nucleotides, the CDR3 is TGCGCCAGCAGCTTGGATCCGGGGACCGTCGGGCCGGCTAACTATGGCTACACCTTC. Residues: CASSLDPGTVGPANYGYTF.